This is a list of T cell receptor beta chains from one sample in a study of blood T cell repertoires in COVID-19. The repertoire was sequenced with immunoSEQ multiplex PCR; TCRdb's copy has only in-frame clones and lacks some. The data contain some 200,000 clones, around 80% of them singletons. Sequences were obtained from peripheral blood. These receptors all come from a woman at least 80 years old with COVID-19, enrolled during active disease. Both conserved end residues are part of each CDR3. Fields, in order: J gene, D gene, clone size, V gene, CDR3 protein, CDR3 DNA. D genes are given only for firm matches. Size tells how often a clone was seen (once, few, many) or the class of an expanded clone, and some rows leave it out.

j_gene: TRBJ1-5; d_gene: TRBD1; abundance: -; v_gene: TRBV10-3; CDR3aa: CAISADRVNQPQHF; CDR3nt: TGTGCCATCAGTGCGGACAGGGTCAATCAGCCCCAGCATTTT
j_gene: TRBJ1-1; d_gene: -; abundance: once; v_gene: TRBV3-1/TRBV3-2; CDR3aa: CASSQEWQGGTEAFF; CDR3nt: TGTGCCAGCAGCCAAGAATGGCAGGGTGGCACTGAAGCTTTCTTT
j_gene: TRBJ1-5; d_gene: -; abundance: -; v_gene: TRBV19; CDR3aa: CASTGAGKSQPQHF; CDR3nt: TGTGCCAGTACAGGAGCAGGGAAAAGTCAGCCCCAGCATTTT
j_gene: TRBJ1-3; d_gene: -; abundance: -; v_gene: TRBV10-3; CDR3aa: CAISERGRATGNTIYF; CDR3nt: TGTGCCATCAGTGAGAGGGGCAGGGCTACCGGAAACACCATATATTTT
j_gene: TRBJ2-3; d_gene: -; abundance: -; v_gene: TRBV7-9; CDR3aa: CASSRSRGVADTQYF; CDR3nt: TGTGCCAGCAGCAGAAGCAGGGGGGTCGCAGATACGCAGTATTTT
j_gene: TRBJ1-4; d_gene: -; abundance: few; v_gene: TRBV5-5; CDR3aa: CASSLVQGNEKLFF; CDR3nt: TGTGCCAGCAGCTTGGTTCAGGGGAACGAAAAACTGTTTTTT
j_gene: TRBJ2-1; d_gene: -; abundance: -; v_gene: TRBV27; CDR3aa: CASSLDGDRRYNEQFF; CDR3nt: TGTGCCAGCAGTTTAGACGGTGACAGAAGGTACAATGAGCAGTTCTTC
j_gene: TRBJ1-1; d_gene: -; abundance: -; v_gene: TRBV6-6; CDR3aa: CASSSNLGPEAFF; CDR3nt: TGTGCCAGCAGTTCTAACTTGGGGCCTGAAGCTTTCTTT
j_gene: TRBJ1-4; d_gene: -; abundance: -; v_gene: TRBV29-1; CDR3aa: CSVSGSTTNEKLFF; CDR3nt: TGCAGCGTAAGCGGGAGCACAACTAATGAAAAACTGTTTTTT
j_gene: TRBJ2-7; d_gene: TRBD1; abundance: -; v_gene: TRBV5-1; CDR3aa: CASSPDRAYEQYF; CDR3nt: TGCGCCAGCAGCCCCGACAGGGCCTACGAGCAGTACTTC
j_gene: TRBJ1-2; d_gene: -; abundance: -; v_gene: TRBV30; CDR3aa: CACDSLSNYGYTF; CDR3nt: TGTGCCTGTGACAGTTTGTCTAACTATGGCTACACCTTC
j_gene: TRBJ2-5; d_gene: TRBD1; abundance: -; v_gene: TRBV7-8; CDR3aa: CASSATGGYGETQYF; CDR3nt: TGTGCCAGCAGCGCGACAGGGGGCTATGGAGAGACCCAGTACTTC
j_gene: TRBJ2-3; d_gene: TRBD2; abundance: -; v_gene: TRBV5-1; CDR3aa: CASSLGGTSVGDTQYF; CDR3nt: TGCGCCAGCAGCTTGGGAGGGACTAGCGTGGGAGATACGCAGTATTTT
j_gene: TRBJ1-1; d_gene: -; abundance: -; v_gene: TRBV6-5; CDR3aa: CASSTGLRNTEAFF; CDR3nt: TGTGCCAGCAGTACAGGTCTAAGGAACACTGAAGCTTTCTTT
j_gene: TRBJ1-5; d_gene: -; abundance: -; v_gene: TRBV3-1/TRBV3-2; CDR3aa: CASSQFSQPQHF; CDR3nt: TGTGCCAGCAGCCAATTTAGTCAGCCCCAGCATTTT
j_gene: TRBJ2-3; d_gene: -; abundance: few; v_gene: TRBV6-5; CDR3aa: CASSTGDTQYF; CDR3nt: TGTGCCAGCAGTACGGGTGATACGCAGTATTTT
j_gene: TRBJ1-1; d_gene: -; abundance: -; v_gene: TRBV7-9; CDR3aa: CASSLLQGTEAFF; CDR3nt: TGTGCCAGCAGCTTACTCCAGGGGACTGAAGCTTTCTTT
j_gene: TRBJ2-3; d_gene: TRBD1; abundance: -; v_gene: TRBV7-9; CDR3aa: CASSLGGQGGTDTQYF; CDR3nt: TGTGCCAGCAGCTTAGGGGGACAGGGAGGCACAGATACGCAGTATTTT
j_gene: TRBJ1-1; d_gene: -; abundance: -; v_gene: TRBV29-1; CDR3aa: CSVAPSGESRAFF; CDR3nt: TGCAGCGTCGCCCCGAGTGGTGAAAGTCGAGCTTTCTTT
j_gene: TRBJ1-1; d_gene: -; abundance: -; v_gene: TRBV29-1; CDR3aa: CSGALPTLNTEAFF; CDR3nt: TGCAGCGGGGCCCTTCCAACTCTGAACACTGAAGCTTTCTTT
j_gene: TRBJ2-5; d_gene: -; abundance: -; v_gene: TRBV4-2; CDR3aa: CASSQGTPQGETQYF; CDR3nt: TGTGCCAGCAGCCAAGGTACCCCCCAGGGGGAGACCCAGTACTTC